The 19 T cell receptor beta chains reported below all come from one sample, sequenced in a study of blood T cell repertoires in COVID-19. Repertoires were generated with immunoSEQ multiplex PCR, while TCRdb's copy carries only in-frame clones and drops some. Among a few hundred thousand clones, 70% to 90% were seen once, and the ten largest hold around 8%. The sequenced sample consisted of peripheral blood. All receptors come from a woman aged 45-65 years who had recovered from COVID-19.

The chain couples TRBV6-2 or TRBV6-3 to TRBJ2-7; 8 positions match TRBD1. The germline V gene encodes CDR1 MNHEY and CDR2 SVGEGT. The CDR3 spans 13 residues. The junction had 12 bases not matched to a gene; V was cut back by 6 bases and J by 11 bases. The CDR3: CASSPLRTGFEYF. The CDR3 DNA sequence: TGTGCCAGCAGCCCCCTCAGGACAGGGTTTGAGTACTTC.

This chain joins TRBV19 and TRBJ2-3; possibly TRBD1 for D (6 bases). The V gene's germline CDR1 is LNHDA and CDR2 SQIVND (reference sequence). The CDR3 totals 13 residues. The V end lost 5 bases, the J end lost 3 bases, and 9 bases lay between the germline ends. CDR3 loop: CASSGTGTDTQYF. CDR3 nucleotides: TGTGCCAGTAGTGGAACAGGGACAGATACGCAGTATTTT.

This clone is a singleton in its sample. V and J are TRBV7-2 and TRBJ2-5, with TRBD2 as a possible D gene (5 bases). The V gene's germline CDR1 is SGHTA and CDR2 FQGNSA. The CDR3 spans 16 residues. The V gene lost 2 bases and the J gene lost 6 bases, with 19 bases spanning the gap. DNA for the CDR3: TGTGCCAGCAGCTTAAGCCCGGGGATCGGGCTACAGACCCAGTACTTC. Protein: CASSLSPGIGLQTQYF.

The chain joins TRBV3-1 (or the pseudogene TRBV3-2) to TRBJ2-3; TRBD2 matches 8 bases. The CDR3 contains 17 residues. V shed 0 bases, J shed 4 bases, and the junction held 9 bases outside the gene matches. In germline, CDR1 is LGHDT, CDR2 YNNKEL (reference sequence). CDR3 sequence (DNA): TGTGCCAGCAGCCAAGATTCGTGGGGACTAGAAGCAGATACGCAGTATTTT. This gives the protein CASSQDSWGLEADTQYF.

In DNA, the CDR3 is TGCAGCCTCGGAGGGGAGGAGACCCAGTACTTC. It yields the protein CSLGGEETQYF. V and J are TRBV29-1 and TRBJ2-5; D possibly corresponds to TRBD2 (6 bases). The germline CDR1 and CDR2 sequences are SQVTM and ANQGSEA. Trimming cost V 8 bases and J 5 bases, with 12 bases left between them. The CDR3 extends over 11 amino acids.

The rearrangement uses TRBV5-1 and TRBJ2-3; D gene uncertain. CDR1 is SGHRS and CDR2 is YFSETQ in the germline V gene. This CDR3 spans 14 amino acids. With 0 bases removed from V and 2 bases from J, the gap between germline ends came to 7 bases. CDR3 region: CASSLGLFTDTQYF. The CDR3 bases are TGCGCCAGCAGCTTGGGTCTCTTCACAGATACGCAGTATTTT.

To note about this clone: Germline and junction disagree at one end, which may indicate a read error. The chain recombines TRBV7-7 with TRBJ2-6; 12 nucleotides line up with TRBD1. The germline gives CDR1 SSHAT, CDR2 FNYEAQ (reference sequence). The CDR3 is 20 amino acids. The CDR3 protein is CASSRQPPGQGAFGANVLTF. The CDR3 DNA reads TGTGCTAGCAGCAGGCAACCCCCGGGACAGGGGGCGTTTGGGGCCAACGTCCTGACTTTC.

The gene calls are TRBV7-9 and TRBJ1-4; TRBD1 aligns across 7 bases. V was pared by 3 bases and J by 8 bases, with 15 bases of the junction left unmatched. The CDR3 length is 17 residues. Germline loops: CDR1 SEHNR, CDR2 FQNEAQ (reference sequence). Written as DNA, the CDR3 is TGTGCCAGCAGCTTTAGGGACAGCCACCTCTTGGGCGAAAAACTGTTTTTT. It specifies CASSFRDSHLLGEKLFF.

A single count supports this clone. The rearrangement uses TRBV9 and TRBJ1-3; D is ambiguous. The germline CDR1 and CDR2 sequences are SGDLS and YYNGEE. V was shortened by 0 bases and J by 1 base, with 8 bases between the two germline ends. The CDR3 runs 15 residues. The CDR3 region is CASSVVEGSGNTIYF. The CDR3 bases are TGTGCCAGCAGCGTAGTAGAGGGTTCTGGAAACACCATATATTTT.

Only a few counts were recorded for this clone. This chain joins TRBV7-3 and TRBJ1-1, with D perhaps matching TRBD1 (6 bases). The germline V gene has CDR1 SGHTA and CDR2 FQGTGA. The V gene lost 2 bases and the J gene lost 4 bases, with 14 bases spanning the gap. This CDR3 is 15 amino acids long. The CDR3 DNA reads TGTGCCAGCAGCTTAGCCCCAGGGGCCCGCACTGAAGCTTTCTTT. This codes for CASSLAPGARTEAFF.

The rearrangement uses TRBV7-2 and TRBJ1-6; possibly TRBD1 for D (5 bases). This CDR3 has 15 amino acids. The V end was cut by 1 base, the J end by 7 bases, with 11 bases between. The germline gives CDR1 SGHTA, CDR2 FQGNSA. This CDR3 reads CASSLEGRRNSPLHF. The CDR3 DNA is TGTGCCAGCAGCTTAGAGGGGCGTCGGAATTCACCCCTCCACTTT. Using reference TRBV7-2 and TRBJ1-6 for the parts outside the CDR3, the full variable domain is GAGVSQSPSNKVTEKGKDVELRCDPISGHTALYWYRQSLGQGLEFLIYFQGNSAPDKSGLPSDRFSAERTGGSVSTLTIQRTQQEDSAVYLCASSLEGRRNSPLHFGNGTRLTVT.

The chain is built from TRBV7-8 and TRBJ2-7; TRBD1 matches 9 bases. In germline, CDR1 is SGHVS, CDR2 FQNEAQ. V lost 5 bases, J lost 6 bases, and 11 bases stayed unmatched. The CDR3 is 15 residues long. CDR3 sequence reads: CASSLHLGQGSEQYF. CDR3 DNA sequence: TGTGCCAGCAGCCTGCATTTGGGACAGGGCTCCGAGCAGTACTTC.

The chain couples TRBV24-1 to TRBJ2-5, with D possibly being TRBD2 (5 bases). CDR1 and CDR2 (germline): KGHDR, SFDVKD. The V end was cut by 0 bases, the J end by 4 bases, with 23 bases between. The CDR3 covers 19 residues. In DNA, the CDR3 is TGTGCCACCAGTGATTTGGCGGGCCGTGGCTCCTCCCTTCCAGAGACCCAGTACTTC. This gives the protein CATSDLAGRGSSLPETQYF.

V usage is TRBV19 and J usage is TRBJ2-2; D gene ambiguous. V lost 4 bases, J lost 4 bases, and 13 bases lay in between. The CDR3 sequence is 15 residues long. Germline assignment: CDR1 LNHDA and CDR2 SQIVND (reference sequence). The CDR3 DNA follows: TGTGCCAGTAGTAGCCTAGATCCGATCACCGGGGAGCTGTTTTTT. As protein: CASSSLDPITGELFF. Filled out from reference TRBV19 and TRBJ2-2, the complete variable domain reads DGGITQSPKYLFRKEGQNVTLSCEQNLNHDAMYWYRQDPGQGLRLIYYSQIVNDFQKGDIAEGYSVSREKKESFPLTVTSAQKNPTAFYLCASSSLDPITGELFFGEGSRLTVL.

The J gene is TRBJ2-6, the V gene TRBV19, with 8 nucleotides matching TRBD1. CDR3 length: 19 residues. The V gene's germline CDR1 is LNHDA and CDR2 SQIVND (reference sequence). J was trimmed by 5 bases and V by 4 bases; bases with no gene match: 16. The CDR3 sequence is CASSRWGRGPPQRANVLTF. The CDR3 coding sequence is TGTGCCAGTAGTAGGTGGGGCAGGGGGCCACCTCAGAGGGCCAACGTCCTGACTTTC.

The J gene is TRBJ1-4, the V gene TRBV10-3; D is ambiguous. This CDR3 region has 14 residues. With 6 bases removed from V and 6 bases from J, the gap between germline ends came to 14 bases. Germline CDR1 ENHRY, CDR2 SYGVKD. The DNA of the CDR3 is TGTGCCATCAGGCGTTCGGGGTTAGATGAAAAACTGTTTTTT. The encoded protein is CAIRRSGLDEKLFF.

The rearrangement uses TRBV24-1 and TRBJ1-5, with D possibly being TRBD1 (5 bases). Trimming pared 6 bases from V and 1 base from J, leaving 9 bases between. This CDR3 region has 14 residues. Germline loops: CDR1 KGHDR, CDR2 SFDVKD. Here the CDR3 reads CATSRAGSNQPQHF. CDR3 in DNA: TGTGCCACCAGTCGGGCAGGGAGCAATCAGCCCCAGCATTTT.

The chain uses TRBV6-2 or TRBV6-3 and TRBJ1-1, with D maybe TRBD1 (6 bases). V dropped 6 bases and J dropped 5 bases, with 19 bases sitting between them. From germline, CDR1 is MNHEY and CDR2 SVGEGT. The CDR3 loop spans 15 amino acids. CDR3 DNA sequence: TGTGCCAGCAGCCCCCCCGTGGAAAGGGGGACTGAAGCTTTCTTT. This translates into CASSPPVERGTEAFF.

This sequence joins TRBV11-2 and TRBJ2-1, with D perhaps matching TRBD2 (6 bases). CDR1 is SGHAT, CDR2 FQNNGV, per germline. This CDR3 has 15 amino acids. V gave up 2 bases and J gave up 3 bases, with 11 bases separating them. The CDR3 DNA reads TGTGCCAGCAGCTTATCCGGACTATACTACAATGAGCAGTTCTTC. This translates into CASSLSGLYYNEQFF.